Each of the 11 T cell receptor beta chains below was sequenced from the same sample in a study of beta chain features in type 1 diabetes. Findings of the study overall: Across all four CD4+ subsets, people with type 1 diabetes showed modestly shorter TCRB CDR3s.

No antigen has been assigned to these receptors. The authors reverse transcribed all of the isolated RNA, so sequencing captured expressed TCRB transcripts. Profiling relied on immunoSEQ multiplex PCR, and the TCRdb table lists in-frame clones only, not all of them. Of about 660,000 clones in the sample, around an eighth were seen once. Sequencing was carried out using naive CD4+ T cells from blood. The receptors stem from a man in his late teens or twenties with type 1 diabetes.

The gene calls are TRBV9 and TRBJ2-2, with D perhaps being TRBD1 or TRBD2 (5 bases each). The germline V gene encodes CDR1 SGDLS and CDR2 YYNGEE. The CDR3 spans 15 residues. V lost 1 base and J 6 bases, leaving 13 bases between the germline ends. CDR3 sequence reads: CASSVLGDRAGELFF. In DNA form, the CDR3 reads TGTGCCAGCAGCGTATTGGGGGACCGAGCCGGGGAGCTGTTTTTT. Complete variable domain (other parts from reference TRBV9 and TRBJ2-2): DSGVTQTPKHLITATGQRVTLRCSPRSGDLSVYWYQQSLDQGLQFLIQYYNGEERAKGNILERFSAQQFPDLHSELNLSSLELGDSALYFCASSVLGDRAGELFFGEGSRLTVL.

The chain is built from TRBV18 and TRBJ2-1, with 7 bases lining up with TRBD1. Germline V CDR1 and CDR2: KGHSH, LQKENI. This CDR3 is 12 amino acids long. V lost 6 bases to trimming and J lost 9 bases; unmatched junction nucleotides: 5. CDR3 residues: CASSPGQAEQFF. CDR3 nucleotides: TGTGCCAGCTCCCCCGGACAGGCTGAGCAGTTCTTC.

The rearrangement uses TRBV28 and TRBJ1-2, with D maybe TRBD1 (5 bases). Germline V CDR1 and CDR2: MDHEN, SYDVKM. The CDR3 is made up of 13 amino acids. Between the trimmed V and J ends, which lost 6 bases and 8 bases, there was a span of 16 bases. The CDR3 bases are TGTGCCAGCAGCCTTGCCCAGGGAGGAGGCTACACCTTC. This encodes CASSLAQGGGYTF.

This clone was found a few times. The chain recombines TRBV29-1 with TRBJ1-2; TRBD1 matches at 8 bases. CDR3 length equals 15 residues. Germline CDR1 SQVTM, CDR2 ANQGSEA. J gave up 5 bases and V 5 bases, and 13 bases lay outside the gene matches. As DNA, the CDR3 is TGCAGCGTTCCCAAGAGGGAGGGACAGGTGTATGGCTACACCTTC. Translating gives CSVPKREGQVYGYTF.

The chain carries TRBV19 and TRBJ2-6, with no clear D. The V end was cut by 6 bases, the J end by 4 bases, with 7 bases between. The CDR3 sequence is 13 residues long. Germline V lookup: CDR1 LNHDA, CDR2 SQIVND (reference sequence). The CDR3: CASRIVGANVLTF. For the CDR3, the DNA is TGTGCCAGTAGGATCGTAGGGGCCAACGTCCTGACTTTC.

The V gene is TRBV4-2, the J gene TRBJ2-1; tentatively, D is TRBD2 (7 bases). Germline CDR1 is LGHNA and CDR2 is YNFKEQ. The CDR3 consists of 14 residues. Between the trimmed V and J ends, which lost 4 bases and 9 bases, there was a span of 16 bases. The CDR3 here is CASSPQRGEGEQFF. CDR3 DNA: TGTGCCAGCAGCCCCCAGAGGGGGGAGGGTGAGCAGTTCTTC.

A single count supports this clone. V gene TRBV19 combines with J gene TRBJ2-5; 8 bases are shared with TRBD1. CDR3 length: 14 amino acids. The germline V gene encodes CDR1 LNHDA and CDR2 SQIVND (reference sequence). Unmatched junction bases numbered 9, after V lost 7 bases and J lost 5 bases. CDR3 loop: CASNDRGGMETQYF. The CDR3 DNA sequence: TGTGCCAGTAACGACAGGGGAGGTATGGAGACCCAGTACTTC.

The chain links TRBV7-3 to TRBJ2-3, with a weak D call TRBD1 (5 bases). V was pared by 5 bases and J by 4 bases, with 16 bases between. Germline values: CDR1 SGHTA, CDR2 FQGTGA. CDR3 length: 15 residues. The CDR3 coding sequence is TGTGCCAGCAGCCGCCCTGATTTAGGGGCAGATACGCAGTATTTT. Its protein product is CASSRPDLGADTQYF.

In this sample, this clone turned up a few times. This rearrangement joins TRBV7-2 to TRBJ2-1; unclear D gene. The CDR3 totals 16 residues. Trimming stripped 5 bases from V and 1 base from J, with 15 bases between. Germline V gene data show CDR1 as SGHTA and CDR2 as FQGNSA. This CDR3 reads CASSRTSAGSYNEQFF. For the CDR3, the DNA is TGTGCCAGCAGCCGTACAAGCGCTGGGTCCTACAATGAGCAGTTCTTC. The variable domain in full, with the rest retrieved from reference TRBV7-2 and TRBJ2-1, is GAGVSQSPSNKVTEKGKDVELRCDPISGHTALYWYRQSLGQGLEFLIYFQGNSAPDKSGLPSDRFSAERTGGSVSTLTIQRTQQEDSAVYLCASSRTSAGSYNEQFFGPGTRLTVL.

This clone was seen a few times. The chain uses TRBV9 and TRBJ1-6, with TRBD1 identical over 9 bases. The V gene end was trimmed by 3 bases and the J gene end by 9 bases; junction bases not matched to a gene: 7. Germline CDR1 reads SGDLS; CDR2 reads YYNGEE. The CDR3 contains 15 residues. The CDR3 loop reads CASSGVDRGGSPLHF. The CDR3 DNA is TGTGCCAGCAGCGGGGTGGACAGGGGAGGTTCACCCCTCCACTTT.

This chain links TRBV7-9 with TRBJ2-7; TRBD2 matches at 9 bases. Germline V CDR1 and CDR2: SEHNR, FQNEAQ (reference sequence). After removal of 1 base from V and 5 bases from J, the junction contained 6 bases not matched to a gene. The CDR3 has 15 amino acids. The CDR3 loop is CASSLETSGYNEQYF. The CDR3 bases are TGTGCCAGCAGCTTAGAGACTAGCGGCTATAACGAGCAGTACTTC.